The 25 T cell receptor beta chains below come from one sample, sequenced in a study of cytomegalovirus exposure and HLA in healthy donors. Amplification used 60 Vbeta primers and 13 Jbeta primers. The method was immunoSEQ multiplex PCR; TCRdb's version includes in-frame clones alone and lacks a portion of them. Of under 250,000 clones listed, roughly 84% are singletons. The sequencing sample was made of PBMCs. These TCRs come from a man aged 50 to 60 in good health and CMV-seronegative.

The chain couples TRBV29-1 to TRBJ1-4; perhaps TRBD1 as D (6 bases). The CDR3 consists of 14 residues. The germline CDR1 and CDR2 sequences are SQVTM and ANQGSEA. Trimming stripped 7 bases from V and 7 bases from J, with 19 bases between. The CDR3 loop is CSAREQGRSEKLFF. The CDR3 DNA sequence: TGCAGCGCCCGGGAACAGGGACGGTCTGAAAAACTGTTTTTT.

V is TRBV6-6 and J is TRBJ1-2; 11 bases fit TRBD1. The CDR3 runs 13 residues. Germline CDR1 and CDR2: MNHNY and SVGAGI (reference sequence). Trimming took 5 bases from V and 6 from J; bases not matched to a gene: 2. This CDR3 is CASSRDRGNGYTF. The CDR3 DNA is TGTGCCAGCAGTCGGGACAGGGGGAATGGCTACACCTTC.

The chain has TRBV5-1 and TRBJ1-1; 11 bases map to TRBD1. This CDR3 contains 17 residues. J gave up 5 bases and V 4 bases, and 13 bases lay outside the gene matches. CDR1 and CDR2 from the germline V gene are SGHRS and YFSETQ. For the CDR3, the DNA is TGCGCCAGCAGCACGGGGACAGGGGGGGAATTTTTGACTGAAGCTTTCTTT. This sequence encodes CASSTGTGGEFLTEAFF.

This chain joins TRBV2 and TRBJ2-7, with D tentatively TRBD2 (6 bases). The CDR3 has 16 residues. Per germline, CDR1 SNHLY and CDR2 FYNNEI. With 10 bases removed from V and 2 bases from J, the gap between germline ends came to 24 bases. In DNA, the CDR3 is TGTGCCATCGACTCTAAACTCGGAGGGGCTACCTACGAGCAGTACTTC. It specifies CAIDSKLGGATYEQYF.

CDR3 loop: CASSSGQVYGYTF. The CDR3 coding sequence is TGTGCCAGCAGCTCGGGACAGGTCTATGGCTACACCTTC. The chain links TRBV5-4 to TRBJ1-2, with 8 bases that match TRBD1. This CDR3 is 13 amino acids long. Germline-derived CDR1 and CDR2 are SGHNT and YYREEE (reference sequence). V gave up 3 bases and J gave up 4 bases; unmatched junction bases: 2.

The chain employs TRBV5-1 and TRBJ2-5; the match to TRBD1 covers 10 bases. The CDR3 length is 13 residues. Germline values: CDR1 SGHRS, CDR2 YFSETQ. Trimming took 2 bases from V and 9 from J; bases not matched to a gene: 4. The CDR3 loop reads CASSLDRGLSQYF. In DNA form, the CDR3 reads TGCGCCAGCAGCTTAGACAGGGGGCTTTCCCAGTACTTC.

J is TRBJ2-7 and V is TRBV4-1, with 9 bases matching TRBD1. The length of the CDR3 is 15 residues. CDR1 is MGHRA and CDR2 is YSYEKL in the germline V gene. The J segment lost 3 bases and the V segment lost 5 bases, leaving 8 bases of the junction unmatched. This CDR3 reads CASSAPGQGIYEQYF. The CDR3 DNA sequence: TGCGCCAGCAGCGCCCCGGGACAGGGTATCTACGAGCAGTACTTC.

This clone was counted a few times. This rearrangement joins TRBV27 to TRBJ2-7; D perhaps matches TRBD2 (6 bases). The germline V and J ends were trimmed by 6 bases and 2 bases, with 14 bases remaining between them. The CDR3 loop spans 14 amino acids. CDR1 and CDR2 (germline): MNHEY, SMNVEV (reference sequence). CDR3 amino acids: CASSELALPYEQYF. In DNA, the CDR3 is TGTGCCAGCAGCGAACTAGCCTTACCCTACGAGCAGTACTTC.

The rearrangement uses TRBV6-6 and TRBJ2-3; D is undetermined. The V and J ends lost 2 bases and 1 base respectively, with 7 bases between them. CDR3 size: 14 residues. CDR1 MNHNY and CDR2 SVGAGI come from the germline V gene (reference sequence). The CDR3 protein is CASSYEQGTDTQYF. The CDR3 coding sequence is TGTGCCAGCAGTTACGAGCAGGGCACAGATACGCAGTATTTT.

The CDR3: CASRNRGVSNQPQHF. The CDR3 DNA reads TGTGCCAGCAGGAACAGGGGAGTCAGCAATCAGCCCCAGCATTTT. The rearrangement links TRBV28 to TRBJ1-5; 7 nucleotides line up with TRBD1. The germline gives CDR1 MDHEN, CDR2 SYDVKM. The ends lost 6 bases at V and 1 base at J; junction bases unmatched: 6. The CDR3 totals 15 residues.

The chain uses TRBV30 and TRBJ2-7, with D perhaps TRBD2 (5 bases). The CDR3 runs 13 residues. Trimming stripped 0 bases from V and 7 bases from J, with 13 bases between. Looked up from germline, CDR1 is GTSNPN and CDR2 is SVGIG (reference sequence). The CDR3, as DNA: TGTGCCTGGAGTGTGTATATCGGCGGGGAGCAGTACTTC. Amino acids: CAWSVYIGGEQYF.

The chain uses TRBV7-9 and TRBJ2-7, with TRBD1 identical over 10 bases. This CDR3 comprises 15 residues. CDR1 and CDR2 (germline): SEHNR, FQNEAQ (reference sequence). V trimming: 5 bases; J trimming: 1 base; junction bases outside the gene matches: 5. The DNA of the CDR3 is TGTGCCAGCAGCGCAAGACAGGGGGCATCCTACGAGCAGTACTTC. It encodes CASSARQGASYEQYF.

The V and J genes are TRBV28 and TRBJ1-3; D is unresolved. The CDR3 loop spans 15 amino acids. Germline CDR1 is MDHEN and CDR2 is SYDVKM. V dropped 6 bases and J dropped 4 bases, with 16 bases sitting between them. The CDR3: CASSPGRVGGNTIYF. The DNA of the CDR3 is TGTGCCAGCAGCCCTGGGAGGGTAGGGGGAAACACCATATATTTT.

The rearrangement joins TRBV9 to TRBJ1-2; 8 bases agree with TRBD1. This CDR3 region has 15 residues. Looked up from germline, CDR1 is SGDLS and CDR2 is YYNGEE. After removal of 3 bases from V and 3 bases from J, the junction contained 7 bases not matched to a gene. The chain's CDR3 is CASSGETGAYYGYTF. CDR3 sequence (DNA): TGTGCCAGCAGCGGGGAGACAGGGGCTTACTATGGCTACACCTTC.

A single count supports this clone. The genes are TRBV5-5 and TRBJ2-7; D not certain. V gave up 2 bases and J gave up 0 bases, with 6 bases separating them. CDR3 length: 13 residues. Germline assignment: CDR1 SGHKS and CDR2 YYEKEE (reference sequence). The CDR3 DNA is TGTGCCAGCAGCTTTTCTTCCTCCTACGAGCAGTACTTC. It translates to CASSFSSSYEQYF.

This clone was detected once. The chain links TRBV19 to TRBJ1-2; 11 bases agree with TRBD1. The trim removed 4 bases at V and 3 bases at J, leaving 7 bases unmatched. The germline CDR1 and CDR2 sequences are LNHDA and SQIVND (reference sequence). This CDR3 is 16 amino acids long. DNA of the CDR3: TGTGCCAGTAGTAACCCGGGACAGGGGGGAGACTATGGCTACACCTTC. It specifies CASSNPGQGGDYGYTF.

This clone was seen a single time. This rearrangement joins TRBV4-2 to TRBJ1-4, with D uncertain. The germline V gene encodes CDR1 LGHNA and CDR2 YNFKEQ. V lost 0 bases to trimming and J lost 8 bases, with 10 bases between them. The CDR3 runs 14 residues. The CDR3 bases are TGTGCCAGCAGCCAAGATACGGGAGGAGAAAAACTGTTTTTT. It encodes CASSQDTGGEKLFF.

There are a few counts of this clone. The J gene is TRBJ2-7, the V gene TRBV28, with a tentative D call TRBD2 (6 bases). CDR3 length: 14 amino acids. Germline loops: CDR1 MDHEN, CDR2 SYDVKM. Trimming shortened V by 7 bases and J by 3 bases, and 16 bases separated the two germline ends. CDR3 loop: CASKLAGSDYEQYF. DNA for the CDR3: TGTGCCAGCAAGTTGGCGGGGAGTGACTACGAGCAGTACTTC.

Turning to this clone: Other DNA variants within this sample encode the same CDR3. V usage is TRBV28 and J usage is TRBJ2-1; D is ambiguous. The CDR3 length is 14 residues. Deletions cut 4 bases from V and 0 bases from J, with 7 bases between. Germline CDR1 and CDR2: MDHEN and SYDVKM. CDR3 loop: CASSSGSSYNEQFF. In nucleotides, the CDR3 is TGTGCCAGCAGTTCGGGTAGCTCCTACAATGAGCAGTTCTTC.

This clone was detected only a few times. The chain uses TRBV27 and TRBJ2-2; D uncertain. Germline V gene sequence: CDR1 MNHEY, CDR2 SMNVEV (reference sequence). V lost 5 bases, J lost 4 bases, and 8 bases lay in between. This CDR3 contains 13 residues. In DNA form, the CDR3 reads TGTGCCAGCAGTCCGCGGATCACCGGGGAGCTGTTTTTT. Residues: CASSPRITGELFF.

DNA for the CDR3: TGTGCCAGCAGTGATCCACAGGGGTATGGCACAGATACGCAGTATTTT. Translating gives CASSDPQGYGTDTQYF. The chain is built from TRBV2 and TRBJ2-3, with 7 bases that match TRBD1. Germline lookup yields CDR1 SNHLY and CDR2 FYNNEI. V shed 3 bases, J shed 1 base, and the junction held 7 bases outside the gene matches. The length of the CDR3 is 16 residues.

CDR3 DNA sequence: TGTGCCAGCAGCGTAGAGGGGACAAGATTCTCTGGAAACACCATATATTTT. It codes for CASSVEGTRFSGNTIYF. J is TRBJ1-3 and V is TRBV9, with D maybe TRBD1 (6 bases). This CDR3 contains 17 residues. V was pared by 0 bases and J by 0 bases, with 13 bases between. The germline CDR1 and CDR2 sequences are SGDLS and YYNGEE. The whole variable domain, remainder taken from reference TRBV9 and TRBJ1-3, is DSGVTQTPKHLITATGQRVTLRCSPRSGDLSVYWYQQSLDQGLQFLIQYYNGEERAKGNILERFSAQQFPDLHSELNLSSLELGDSALYFCASSVEGTRFSGNTIYFGEGSWLTVV.

The chain combines TRBV19 with TRBJ2-6, with D possibly TRBD2 on 5 matching bases. The CDR3 extends over 16 amino acids. CDR1 and CDR2 from the germline V gene are LNHDA and SQIVND (reference sequence). V was trimmed by 6 bases and J by 0 bases, leaving 12 bases between them. The CDR3 loop reads CASSPGSASGANVLTF. The CDR3 DNA follows: TGTGCCAGTAGCCCGGGGAGCGCCTCTGGGGCCAACGTCCTGACTTTC. Complete variable domain (other parts from reference TRBV19 and TRBJ2-6): DGGITQSPKYLFRKEGQNVTLSCEQNLNHDAMYWYRQDPGQGLRLIYYSQIVNDFQKGDIAEGYSVSREKKESFPLTVTSAQKNPTAFYLCASSPGSASGANVLTFGAGSRLTVL.

The V call is TRBV18, the J call TRBJ2-1; 12 bases are shared with TRBD2. The CDR3 covers 15 residues. Germline loops: CDR1 KGHSH, CDR2 LQKENI. V shed 6 bases, J shed 4 bases, and the junction held 4 bases outside the gene matches. Written as DNA, the CDR3 is TGTGCCAGCTCCCAAGGACTAGCGGGATACAATGAGCAGTTCTTC. Protein product: CASSQGLAGYNEQFF. Variable domain in full (rest from reference TRBV18 and TRBJ2-1): NAGVMQNPRHLVRRRGQEARLRCSPMKGHSHVYWYRQLPEEGLKFMVYLQKENIIDESGMPKERFSAEFPKEGPSILRIQQVVRGDSAAYFCASSQGLAGYNEQFFGPGTRLTVL.

There are a few counts of this clone. V is TRBV6-1 and J is TRBJ2-7; TRBD2 matches at 12 bases. V lost 5 bases, J lost 4 bases, and 6 bases stayed unmatched. The CDR3 spans 15 residues. Germline V gene sequence: CDR1 MNHNS, CDR2 SASEGT. The CDR3, as DNA: TGTGCCAGCAGTTCCTGGACTAGCGGGAAGTACGAGCAGTACTTC. It specifies CASSSWTSGKYEQYF.